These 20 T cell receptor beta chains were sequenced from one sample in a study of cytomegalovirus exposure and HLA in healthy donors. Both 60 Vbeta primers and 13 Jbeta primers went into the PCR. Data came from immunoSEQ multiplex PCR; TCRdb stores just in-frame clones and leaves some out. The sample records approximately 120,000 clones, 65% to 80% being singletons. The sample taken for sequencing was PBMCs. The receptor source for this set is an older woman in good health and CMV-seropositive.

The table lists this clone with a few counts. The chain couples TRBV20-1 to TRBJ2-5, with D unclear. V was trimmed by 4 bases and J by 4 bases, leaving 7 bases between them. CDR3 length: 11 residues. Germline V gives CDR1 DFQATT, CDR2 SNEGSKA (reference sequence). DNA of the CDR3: TGCAGTGCTACCCCGTCAGAGACCCAGTACTTC. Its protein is CSATPSETQYF.

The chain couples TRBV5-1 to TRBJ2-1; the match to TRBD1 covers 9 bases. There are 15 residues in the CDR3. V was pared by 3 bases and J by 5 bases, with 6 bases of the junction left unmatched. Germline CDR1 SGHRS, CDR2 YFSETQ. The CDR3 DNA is TGCGCCAGCAGCTACTCCGGGACAGGGAACAATGAGCAGTTCTTC. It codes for CASSYSGTGNNEQFF.

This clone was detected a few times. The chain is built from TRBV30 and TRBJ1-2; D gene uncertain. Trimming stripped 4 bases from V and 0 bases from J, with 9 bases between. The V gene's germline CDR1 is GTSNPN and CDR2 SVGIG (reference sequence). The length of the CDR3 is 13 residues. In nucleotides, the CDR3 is TGTGCCTGGAACCCCCCGGCTAACTATGGCTACACCTTC. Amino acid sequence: CAWNPPANYGYTF.

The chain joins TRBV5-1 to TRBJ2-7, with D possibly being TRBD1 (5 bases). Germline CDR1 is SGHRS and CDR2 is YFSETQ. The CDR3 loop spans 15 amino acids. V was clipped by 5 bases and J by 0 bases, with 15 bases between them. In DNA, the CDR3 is TGCGCCAGCAGAGAGGCAGGGTCCCTCTCCTACGAGCAGTACTTC. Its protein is CASREAGSLSYEQYF.

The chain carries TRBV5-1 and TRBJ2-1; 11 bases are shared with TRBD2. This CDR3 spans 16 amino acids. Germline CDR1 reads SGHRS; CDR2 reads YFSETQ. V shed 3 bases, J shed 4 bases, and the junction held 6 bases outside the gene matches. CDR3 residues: CASSYTLAGEYNEQFF. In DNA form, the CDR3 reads TGCGCCAGCAGCTATACACTAGCGGGGGAATACAATGAGCAGTTCTTC.

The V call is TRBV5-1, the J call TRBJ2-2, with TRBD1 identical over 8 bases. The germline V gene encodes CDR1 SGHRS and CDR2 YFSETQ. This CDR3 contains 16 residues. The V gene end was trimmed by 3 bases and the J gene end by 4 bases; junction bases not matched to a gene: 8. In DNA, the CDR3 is TGCGCCAGCAGCTCCTACCAGGGGGCGGCCACCGGGGAGCTGTTTTTT. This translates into CASSSYQGAATGELFF.

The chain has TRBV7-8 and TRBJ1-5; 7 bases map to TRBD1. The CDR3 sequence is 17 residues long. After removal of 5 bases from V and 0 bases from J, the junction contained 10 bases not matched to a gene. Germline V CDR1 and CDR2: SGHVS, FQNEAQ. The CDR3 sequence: CASSPDRRVGSNQPQHF. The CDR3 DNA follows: TGTGCCAGCAGCCCGGACAGGAGGGTTGGTAGCAATCAGCCCCAGCATTTT.

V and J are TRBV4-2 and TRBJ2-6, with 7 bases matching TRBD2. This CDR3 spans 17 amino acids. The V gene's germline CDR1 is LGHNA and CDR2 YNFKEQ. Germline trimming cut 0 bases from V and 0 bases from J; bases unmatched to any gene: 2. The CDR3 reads CASSQDSGGSGANVLTF. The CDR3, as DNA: TGTGCCAGCAGCCAAGACTCGGGGGGCTCTGGGGCCAACGTCCTGACTTTC.

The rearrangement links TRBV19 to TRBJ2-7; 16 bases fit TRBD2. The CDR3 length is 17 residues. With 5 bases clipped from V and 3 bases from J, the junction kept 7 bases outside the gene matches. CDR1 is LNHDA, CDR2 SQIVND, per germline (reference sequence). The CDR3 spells CASSVGTSGGDRYEQYF. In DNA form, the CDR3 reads TGTGCCAGTAGTGTCGGGACTAGCGGGGGGGACCGCTACGAGCAGTACTTC.

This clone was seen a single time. CDR3 amino acids: CASRPQVGQGTYGYTF. As DNA, the CDR3 is TGTGCCAGCAGACCCCAGGTGGGACAGGGGACCTATGGCTACACCTTC. This chain connects TRBV25-1 to TRBJ1-2; TRBD1 matches at 10 bases. The V segment lost 6 bases and the J segment 4 bases; nucleotides outside the gene matches: 11. The CDR3 totals 16 residues. Germline loops: CDR1 MGHDK, CDR2 SYGVNS.

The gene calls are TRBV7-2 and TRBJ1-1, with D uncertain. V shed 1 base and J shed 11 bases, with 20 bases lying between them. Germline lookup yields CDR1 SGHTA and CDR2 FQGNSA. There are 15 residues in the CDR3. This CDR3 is CASSLGLMGPLAAFF. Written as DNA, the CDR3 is TGTGCCAGCAGCTTAGGGTTAATGGGCCCCCTCGCTGCTTTCTTT.

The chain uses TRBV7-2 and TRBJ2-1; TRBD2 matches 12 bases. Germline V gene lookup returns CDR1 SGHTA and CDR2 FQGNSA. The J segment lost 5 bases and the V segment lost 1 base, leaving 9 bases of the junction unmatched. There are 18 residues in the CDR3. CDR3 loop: CASSLGLAGALPDNEQFF. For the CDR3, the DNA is TGTGCCAGCAGCTTAGGACTAGCGGGGGCTTTACCTGACAATGAGCAGTTCTTC.

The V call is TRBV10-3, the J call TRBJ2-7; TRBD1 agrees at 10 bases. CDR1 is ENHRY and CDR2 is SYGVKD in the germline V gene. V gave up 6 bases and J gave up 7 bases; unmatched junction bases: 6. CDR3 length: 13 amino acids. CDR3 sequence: CAIRGTGDGEQYF. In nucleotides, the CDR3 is TGTGCCATCAGAGGGACAGGGGATGGGGAGCAGTACTTC.

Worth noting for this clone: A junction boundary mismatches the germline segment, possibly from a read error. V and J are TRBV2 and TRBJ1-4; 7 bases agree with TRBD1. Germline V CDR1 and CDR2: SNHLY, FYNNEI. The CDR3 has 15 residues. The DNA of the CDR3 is TGTGCCAGCAGAGAAGTAGGGGGCGCAGGGGAAAAACTGTTTTTT. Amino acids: CASREVGGAGEKLFF.

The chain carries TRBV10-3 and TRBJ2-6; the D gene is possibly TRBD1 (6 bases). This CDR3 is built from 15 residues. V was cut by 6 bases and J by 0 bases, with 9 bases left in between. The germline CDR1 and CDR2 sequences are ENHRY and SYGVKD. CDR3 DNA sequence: TGTGCCATCAGCTCAGGGGTCTCTGGGGCCAACGTCCTGACTTTC. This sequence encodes CAISSGVSGANVLTF.

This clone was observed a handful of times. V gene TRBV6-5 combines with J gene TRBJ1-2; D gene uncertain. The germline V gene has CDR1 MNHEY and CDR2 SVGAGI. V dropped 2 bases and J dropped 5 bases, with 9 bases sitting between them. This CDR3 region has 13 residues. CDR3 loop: CASSYGAEYGYTF. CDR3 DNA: TGTGCCAGCAGTTACGGTGCGGAGTATGGCTACACCTTC.

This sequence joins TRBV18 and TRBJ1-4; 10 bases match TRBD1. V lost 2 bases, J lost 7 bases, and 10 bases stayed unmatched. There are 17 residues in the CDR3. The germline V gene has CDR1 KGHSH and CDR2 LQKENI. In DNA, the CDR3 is TGTGCCAGCTCACCAAACACTCCCGGGACAGGGGTTGAAAAACTGTTTTTT. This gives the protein CASSPNTPGTGVEKLFF.

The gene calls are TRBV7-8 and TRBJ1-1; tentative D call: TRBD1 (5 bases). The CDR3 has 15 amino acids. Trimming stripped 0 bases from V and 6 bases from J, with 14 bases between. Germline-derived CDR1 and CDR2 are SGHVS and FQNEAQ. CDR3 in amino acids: CASSLARGVGAEAFF. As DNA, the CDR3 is TGTGCCAGCAGCTTAGCCCGGGGGGTTGGGGCTGAAGCTTTCTTT.

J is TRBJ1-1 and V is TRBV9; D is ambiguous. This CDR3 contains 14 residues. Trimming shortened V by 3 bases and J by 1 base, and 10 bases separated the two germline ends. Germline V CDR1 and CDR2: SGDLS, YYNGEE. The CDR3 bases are TGTGCCAGCAGCGCATTTACAGCGAACACTGAAGCTTTCTTT. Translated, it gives CASSAFTANTEAFF.

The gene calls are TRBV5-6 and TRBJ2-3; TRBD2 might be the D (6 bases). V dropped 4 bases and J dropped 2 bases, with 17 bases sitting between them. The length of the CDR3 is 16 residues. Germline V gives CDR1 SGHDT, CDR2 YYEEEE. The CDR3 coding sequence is TGTGCCAGCAGCCTCGGGACTGGGTCTTCCACAGATACGCAGTATTTT. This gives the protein CASSLGTGSSTDTQYF.